A selection of T cell receptor beta chains follows, all from one sample in a study of T-cell memory formation after mild COVID-19. TCRdb reanalysed the 5' RACE reads using MiXCR and keeps one entry per CDR3 protein. This table holds 200,000 to 250,000 distinct CDR3 sequences, about a sixth found once. Sequenced: PBMCs or a T cell subset sorted from them (not recorded which). Every receptor here comes from a man between 18 and 29 years old who had mild COVID-19 (a few samples of this study predate the infection). Cell type and time point are not known. CDR3s include the opening cysteine and the closing phenylalanine or tryptophan. The order of the fields is J gene, D gene, clone size, V gene, CDR3 DNA, CDR3 protein. A D gene is named only where the DNA matches it firmly. Not every row has a clone size; where given, it reads once, few, many or a size class.

J gene: TRBJ1-5; D gene: NA; clone size: NA; V gene: TRBV18; CDR3 DNA: TGTGCCAGCTCAACAGGGCCCCATCAGCCCCAGCATTTT; CDR3 protein: CASSTGPHQPQHF
J gene: TRBJ1-1; D gene: NA; clone size: NA; V gene: TRBV6-6; CDR3 DNA: TGTGCCAGCAGTTACTCACAGACCATGAACACTGAAGCTTTCTTT; CDR3 protein: CASSYSQTMNTEAFF
J gene: TRBJ2-1; D gene: NA; clone size: NA; V gene: TRBV24-1; CDR3 DNA: TGTGCCACCAGTGATTTGTCTAGCAAAAACAATGAGCAGTTCTTC; CDR3 protein: CATSDLSSKNNEQFF
J gene: TRBJ2-1; D gene: NA; clone size: few; V gene: TRBV4-3; CDR3 DNA: TGCGCCAGCAGCCAAGAGGGTTCGGCTGCCTCCTACAATGAGCAGTTCTTC; CDR3 protein: CASSQEGSAASYNEQFF
J gene: TRBJ2-2; D gene: NA; clone size: few; V gene: TRBV6-5; CDR3 DNA: TGTGCCAGCAGTTACGGAAACAGGGCCGGCACCGGGGAGCTGTTTTTT; CDR3 protein: CASSYGNRAGTGELFF
J gene: TRBJ2-5; D gene: NA; clone size: few; V gene: TRBV7-9; CDR3 DNA: TGTGCCAGCAGCTTACAGGGAACAGAGACCCAGTACTTC; CDR3 protein: CASSLQGTETQYF
J gene: TRBJ1-3; D gene: NA; clone size: NA; V gene: TRBV10-3; CDR3 DNA: TGTGCCATCAGTGGCAAGACAGAAAGCTCTGGAAACACCATATATTTT; CDR3 protein: CAISGKTESSGNTIYF
J gene: TRBJ2-3; D gene: NA; clone size: many; V gene: TRBV20-1; CDR3 DNA: TGCAGTGCTAGAGTACAGGGCACAGATACGCAGTATTTT; CDR3 protein: CSARVQGTDTQYF
J gene: TRBJ1-1; D gene: NA; clone size: many; V gene: TRBV28; CDR3 DNA: TGTGCCAGCAGCCCGAACACTGAAGCTTTCTTT; CDR3 protein: CASSPNTEAFF
J gene: TRBJ1-2; D gene: TRBD1; clone size: few; V gene: TRBV10-3; CDR3 DNA: TGTGCCATCACCGGGACAGGGGGCGATGGCTACACCTTC; CDR3 protein: CAITGTGGDGYTF
J gene: TRBJ1-2; D gene: NA; clone size: NA; V gene: TRBV5-1; CDR3 DNA: TGCGCCAGCAGCTTGTTCGCGGGAGAGGGCTACACCTTC; CDR3 protein: CASSLFAGEGYTF
J gene: TRBJ2-1; D gene: TRBD1; clone size: NA; V gene: TRBV7-7; CDR3 DNA: TGTGCTAGCAGCTTAGGGACAGGGCAGACGGATGAGCAGTTCTTC; CDR3 protein: CASSLGTGQTDEQFF
J gene: TRBJ1-2; D gene: TRBD1; clone size: NA; V gene: TRBV27; CDR3 DNA: TGTGCCAGCAGTGACCGACAGGGGCTCTATGGCTACACCTTC; CDR3 protein: CASSDRQGLYGYTF
J gene: TRBJ1-1; D gene: TRBD1; clone size: NA; V gene: TRBV5-1; CDR3 DNA: TGCGCCAGCAGCATCAGGGGGCTAGAAAACTTGAACACTGAAGCTTTCTTT; CDR3 protein: CASSIRGLENLNTEAFF
J gene: TRBJ1-5; D gene: TRBD1; clone size: few; V gene: TRBV12-3/TRBV12-4; CDR3 DNA: TGTGCCAGCAAGGGGGGAAGACAGGGGAATCAGCCCCAGCATTTT; CDR3 protein: CASKGGRQGNQPQHF
J gene: TRBJ1-4; D gene: NA; clone size: few; V gene: TRBV6-5; CDR3 DNA: TGTGCCAGCAGTTCGCGGGACCCCTCAACTAATGAAAAACTGTTTTTT; CDR3 protein: CASSSRDPSTNEKLFF
J gene: TRBJ2-5; D gene: TRBD1; clone size: few; V gene: TRBV20-1; CDR3 DNA: TGCAGTGCTAGAGATGTGGACAGGAGTTTTGAGACCCAGTACTTC; CDR3 protein: CSARDVDRSFETQYF
J gene: TRBJ2-5; D gene: TRBD2; clone size: few; V gene: TRBV3-1; CDR3 DNA: TGTGCCAGCAGCCAGGGACCCAGCGGGGGGGCCAGGGAGACCCAGTACTTC; CDR3 protein: CASSQGPSGGARETQYF
J gene: TRBJ2-6; D gene: NA; clone size: few; V gene: TRBV7-2; CDR3 DNA: TGTGCCAGCAGCTTTGGGGCCAACGTCCTGACTTTC; CDR3 protein: CASSFGANVLTF
J gene: TRBJ2-3; D gene: TRBD2; clone size: NA; V gene: TRBV7-2; CDR3 DNA: TGTGCCAGCAGCTTAAGAGCGGGGGGGCCATCAGATACGCAGTATTTT; CDR3 protein: CASSLRAGGPSDTQYF
J gene: TRBJ1-5; D gene: NA; clone size: NA; V gene: TRBV4-1; CDR3 DNA: TGCGCCAGCAGCCAAGAACCAGGGACTAGCAATCAGCCCCAGCATTTT; CDR3 protein: CASSQEPGTSNQPQHF
J gene: TRBJ2-1; D gene: TRBD2; clone size: NA; V gene: TRBV27; CDR3 DNA: TGTGCCAGCAGTTTATACCTAGCGGGGGGGCCCAACGAGCAGTTCTTC; CDR3 protein: CASSLYLAGGPNEQFF
J gene: TRBJ2-2; D gene: NA; clone size: few; V gene: TRBV12-3/TRBV12-4; CDR3 DNA: TGTGCCAGCAGTGACAGGTTTGAGAACACCGGGGAGCTGTTTTTT; CDR3 protein: CASSDRFENTGELFF
J gene: TRBJ2-1; D gene: NA; clone size: many; V gene: TRBV7-2; CDR3 DNA: TGTGCCAGCACCTCCTACAATGAGCAGTTCTTC; CDR3 protein: CASTSYNEQFF
J gene: TRBJ2-3; D gene: NA; clone size: few; V gene: TRBV24-1; CDR3 DNA: TGTGCCACCAGTGATCCCAGACAGGGAGGAGATACGCAGTATTTT; CDR3 protein: CATSDPRQGGDTQYF
J gene: TRBJ1-5; D gene: NA; clone size: NA; V gene: TRBV12-3/TRBV12-4; CDR3 DNA: TGTGCCAGCAGACCTATGGGAGGGGCGAATCAGCCCCAGCATTTT; CDR3 protein: CASRPMGGANQPQHF
J gene: TRBJ2-3; D gene: TRBD1; clone size: NA; V gene: TRBV5-4; CDR3 DNA: TGTGCCAGCAGCATGACAGGGGCTAGCACAGATACGCAGTATTTT; CDR3 protein: CASSMTGASTDTQYF
J gene: TRBJ2-2; D gene: NA; clone size: once; V gene: TRBV11-3; CDR3 DNA: TGTGCCAGCAGCCCGGGGTCGGGGGAAAGCACCGGGGAGCTGTTTTTT; CDR3 protein: CASSPGSGESTGELFF
J gene: TRBJ2-1; D gene: TRBD2; clone size: few; V gene: TRBV4-2; CDR3 DNA: TGTGCCAGCAGCCAAGAAGTAGCGGGGGGTTACGATGAGCAGTTCTTC; CDR3 protein: CASSQEVAGGYDEQFF
J gene: TRBJ2-5; D gene: TRBD2; clone size: NA; V gene: TRBV20-1; CDR3 DNA: TGCAGTGCAAGAAGCGGACTAGCTCAAGAGACCCAGTACTTC; CDR3 protein: CSARSGLAQETQYF
J gene: TRBJ1-5; D gene: NA; clone size: many; V gene: TRBV28; CDR3 DNA: TGTGCCAGCAGTTTAATCTTGGGGCCCCAGCATTTT; CDR3 protein: CASSLILGPQHF